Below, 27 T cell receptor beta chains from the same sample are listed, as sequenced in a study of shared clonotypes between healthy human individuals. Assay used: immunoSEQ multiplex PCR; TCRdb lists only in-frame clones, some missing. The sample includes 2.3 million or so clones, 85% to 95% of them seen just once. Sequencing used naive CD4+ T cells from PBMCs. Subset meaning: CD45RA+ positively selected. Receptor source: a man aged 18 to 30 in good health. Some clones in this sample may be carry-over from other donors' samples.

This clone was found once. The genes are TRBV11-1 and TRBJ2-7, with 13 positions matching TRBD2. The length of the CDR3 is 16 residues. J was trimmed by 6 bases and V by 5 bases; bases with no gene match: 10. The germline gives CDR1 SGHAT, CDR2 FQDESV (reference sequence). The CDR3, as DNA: TGTGCCAGCAGCCTAAACCCGGGACTAGCGGGGTCCGAGCAGTACTTC. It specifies CASSLNPGLAGSEQYF.

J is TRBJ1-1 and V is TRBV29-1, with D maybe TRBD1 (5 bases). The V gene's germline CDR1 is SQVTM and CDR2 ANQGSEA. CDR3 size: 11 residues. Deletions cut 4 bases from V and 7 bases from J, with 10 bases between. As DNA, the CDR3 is TGCAGCGTTGTGGGGCCTAGTGAAGCTTTCTTT. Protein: CSVVGPSEAFF. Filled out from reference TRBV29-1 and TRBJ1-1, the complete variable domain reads SAVISQKPSRDICQRGTSLTIQCQVDSQVTMMFWYRQQPGQSLTLIATANQGSEATYESGFVIDKFPISRPNLTFSTLTVSNMSPEDSSIYLCSVVGPSEAFFGQGTRLTVV.

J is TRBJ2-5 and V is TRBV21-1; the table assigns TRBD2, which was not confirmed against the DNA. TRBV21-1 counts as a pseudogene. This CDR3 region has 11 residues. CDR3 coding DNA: TGTGCCACCCGCCCCCGGGAGACCCAGTACTTC. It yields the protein CATRPRETQYF.

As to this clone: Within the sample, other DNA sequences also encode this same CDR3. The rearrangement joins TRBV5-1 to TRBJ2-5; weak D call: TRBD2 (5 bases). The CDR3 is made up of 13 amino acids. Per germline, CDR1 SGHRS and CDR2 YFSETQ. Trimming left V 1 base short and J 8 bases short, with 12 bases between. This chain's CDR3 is CASSLLVGETQYF. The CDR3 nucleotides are TGCGCCAGCAGCTTGTTGGTCGGGGAAACCCAGTACTTC.

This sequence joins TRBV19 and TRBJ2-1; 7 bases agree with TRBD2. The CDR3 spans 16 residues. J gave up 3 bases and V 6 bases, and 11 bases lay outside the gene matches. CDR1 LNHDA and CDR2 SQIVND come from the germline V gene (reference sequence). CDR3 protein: CASRRTSSVNYNEQFF. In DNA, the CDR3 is TGTGCCAGTAGGCGGACTAGTTCCGTCAACTACAATGAGCAGTTCTTC.

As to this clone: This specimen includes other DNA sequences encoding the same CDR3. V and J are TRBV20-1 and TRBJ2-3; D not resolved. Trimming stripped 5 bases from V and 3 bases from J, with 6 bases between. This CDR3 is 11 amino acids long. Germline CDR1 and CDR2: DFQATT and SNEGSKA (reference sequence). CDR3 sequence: CSAQATDTQYF. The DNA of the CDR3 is TGCAGTGCTCAAGCTACAGATACGCAGTATTTT.

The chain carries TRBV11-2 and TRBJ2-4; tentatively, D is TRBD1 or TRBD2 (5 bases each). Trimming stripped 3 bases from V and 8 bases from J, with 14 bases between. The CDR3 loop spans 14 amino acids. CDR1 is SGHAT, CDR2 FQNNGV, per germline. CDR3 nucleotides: TGTGCCAGCAGCTTTGGGACCGGTAGCGACATTCAGTACTTC. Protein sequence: CASSFGTGSDIQYF. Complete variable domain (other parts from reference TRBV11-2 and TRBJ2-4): EAGVAQSPRYKIIEKRQSVAFWCNPISGHATLYWYQQILGQGPKLLIQFQNNGVVDDSQLPKDRFSAERLKGVDSTLKIQPAKLEDSAVYLCASSFGTGSDIQYFGAGTRLSVL.

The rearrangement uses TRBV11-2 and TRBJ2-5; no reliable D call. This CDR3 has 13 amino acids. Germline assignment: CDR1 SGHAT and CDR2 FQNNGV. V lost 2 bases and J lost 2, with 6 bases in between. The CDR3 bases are TGTGCCAGCAGCTTATCCTGGCAAGAGACCCAGTACTTC. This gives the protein CASSLSWQETQYF.

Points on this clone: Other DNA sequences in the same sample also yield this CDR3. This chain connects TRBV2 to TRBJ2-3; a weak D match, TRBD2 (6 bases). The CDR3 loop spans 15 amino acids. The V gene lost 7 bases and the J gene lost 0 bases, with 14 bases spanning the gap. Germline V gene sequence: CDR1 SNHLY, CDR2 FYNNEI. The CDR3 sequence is CASTPGGTSTDTQYF. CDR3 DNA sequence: TGTGCCAGCACTCCTGGCGGGACTAGCACAGATACGCAGTATTTT.

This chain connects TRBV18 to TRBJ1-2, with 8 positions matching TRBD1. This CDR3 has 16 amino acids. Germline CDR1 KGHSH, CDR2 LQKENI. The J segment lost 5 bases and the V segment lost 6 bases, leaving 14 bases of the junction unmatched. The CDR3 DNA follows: TGTGCCAGCTCCCGCGAGTCGACAGGGGTGGAGTATGGCTACACCTTC. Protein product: CASSRESTGVEYGYTF.

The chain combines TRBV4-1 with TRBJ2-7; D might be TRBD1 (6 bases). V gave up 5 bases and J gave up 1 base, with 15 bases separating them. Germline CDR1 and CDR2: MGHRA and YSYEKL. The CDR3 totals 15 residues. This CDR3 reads CASSYRQEWSYEQYF. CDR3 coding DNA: TGCGCCAGCAGCTACAGACAGGAATGGTCCTACGAGCAGTACTTC.

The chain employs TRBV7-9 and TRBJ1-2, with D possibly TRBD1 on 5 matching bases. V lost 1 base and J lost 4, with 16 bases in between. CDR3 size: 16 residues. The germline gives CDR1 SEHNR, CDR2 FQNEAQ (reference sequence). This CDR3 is CASSLGLTRDGYGYTF. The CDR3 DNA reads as TGTGCCAGCAGCTTAGGGCTAACCAGGGACGGCTATGGCTACACCTTC.

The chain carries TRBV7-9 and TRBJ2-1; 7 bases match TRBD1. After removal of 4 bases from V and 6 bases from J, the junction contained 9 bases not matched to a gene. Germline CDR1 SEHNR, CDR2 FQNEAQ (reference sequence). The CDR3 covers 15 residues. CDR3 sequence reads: CASSWGQGVGNEQFF. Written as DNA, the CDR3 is TGTGCCAGCAGCTGGGGGCAGGGGGTAGGCAATGAGCAGTTCTTC.

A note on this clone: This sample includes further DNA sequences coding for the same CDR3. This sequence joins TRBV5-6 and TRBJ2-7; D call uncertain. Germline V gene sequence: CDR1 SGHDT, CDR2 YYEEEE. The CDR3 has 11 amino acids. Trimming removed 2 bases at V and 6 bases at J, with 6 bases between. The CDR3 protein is CASSLSGEQYF. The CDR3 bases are TGTGCCAGCAGCTTATCAGGCGAGCAGTACTTC.

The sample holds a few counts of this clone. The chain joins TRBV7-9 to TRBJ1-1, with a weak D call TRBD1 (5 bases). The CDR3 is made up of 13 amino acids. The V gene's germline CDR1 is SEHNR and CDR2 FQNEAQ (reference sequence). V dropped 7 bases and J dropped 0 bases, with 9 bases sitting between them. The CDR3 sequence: CASNRGVNTEAFF. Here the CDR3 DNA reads TGTGCCAGCAATCGAGGGGTGAACACTGAAGCTTTCTTT.

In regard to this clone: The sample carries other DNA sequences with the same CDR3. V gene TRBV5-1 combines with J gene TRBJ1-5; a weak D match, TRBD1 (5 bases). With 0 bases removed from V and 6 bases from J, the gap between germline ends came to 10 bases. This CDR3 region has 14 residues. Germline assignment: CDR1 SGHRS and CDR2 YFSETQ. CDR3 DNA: TGCGCCAGCAGCTTGGGGCAGGGAACTCAGCCCCAGCATTTT. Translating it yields CASSLGQGTQPQHF.

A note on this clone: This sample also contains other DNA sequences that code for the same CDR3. The CDR3 reads CASSPGQGNTIYF. CDR3 DNA sequence: TGTGCCAGCAGCCCCGGACAGGGAAACACCATATATTTT. The chain is built from TRBV7-2 and TRBJ1-3; D possibly corresponds to TRBD1 (6 bases). The CDR3 has 13 amino acids. V lost 5 bases to trimming and J lost 4 bases, with 9 bases between them. Looked up from germline, CDR1 is SGHTA and CDR2 is FQGNSA.

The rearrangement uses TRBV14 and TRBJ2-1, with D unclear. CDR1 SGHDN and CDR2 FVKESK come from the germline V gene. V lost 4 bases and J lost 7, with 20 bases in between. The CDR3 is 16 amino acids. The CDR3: CASSPKRNQVLNEQFF. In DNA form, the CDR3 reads TGTGCCAGCAGCCCAAAGAGGAACCAGGTTTTGAATGAGCAGTTCTTC.

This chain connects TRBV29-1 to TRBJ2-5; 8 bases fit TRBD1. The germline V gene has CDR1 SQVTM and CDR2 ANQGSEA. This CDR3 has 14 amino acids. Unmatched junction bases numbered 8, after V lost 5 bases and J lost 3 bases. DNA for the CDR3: TGCAGCGTTAGGGTCACAGGGGGTGAAGAGACCCAGTACTTC. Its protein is CSVRVTGGEETQYF. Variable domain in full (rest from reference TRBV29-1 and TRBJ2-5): SAVISQKPSRDICQRGTSLTIQCQVDSQVTMMFWYRQQPGQSLTLIATANQGSEATYESGFVIDKFPISRPNLTFSTLTVSNMSPEDSSIYLCSVRVTGGEETQYFGPGTRLLVL.

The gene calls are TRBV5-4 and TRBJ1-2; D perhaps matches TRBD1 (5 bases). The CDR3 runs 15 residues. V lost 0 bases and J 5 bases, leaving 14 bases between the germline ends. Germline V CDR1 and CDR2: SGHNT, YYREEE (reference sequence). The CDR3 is CASSLAPGMGYGYTF. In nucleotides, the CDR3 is TGTGCCAGCAGCTTGGCGCCAGGGATGGGGTATGGCTACACCTTC.

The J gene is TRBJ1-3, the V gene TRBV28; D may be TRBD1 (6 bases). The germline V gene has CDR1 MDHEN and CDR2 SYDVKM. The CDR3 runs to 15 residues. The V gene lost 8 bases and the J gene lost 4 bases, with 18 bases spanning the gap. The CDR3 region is CASGGGRIHGNTIYF. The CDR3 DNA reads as TGTGCCAGCGGCGGGGGGCGGATTCACGGAAACACCATATATTTT.

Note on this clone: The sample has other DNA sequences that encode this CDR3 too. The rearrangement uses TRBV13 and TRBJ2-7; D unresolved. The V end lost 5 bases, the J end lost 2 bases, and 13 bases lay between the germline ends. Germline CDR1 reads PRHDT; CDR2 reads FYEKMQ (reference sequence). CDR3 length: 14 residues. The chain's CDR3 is CASSRREGTYEQYF. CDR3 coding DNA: TGTGCCAGCAGCCGAAGAGAAGGTACCTACGAGCAGTACTTC. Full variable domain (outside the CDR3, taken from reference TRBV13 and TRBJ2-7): AAGVIQSPRHLIKEKRETATLKCYPIPRHDTVYWYQQGPGQDPQFLISFYEKMQSDKGSIPDRFSAQQFSDYHSELNMSSLELGDSALYFCASSRREGTYEQYFGPGTRLTVT.

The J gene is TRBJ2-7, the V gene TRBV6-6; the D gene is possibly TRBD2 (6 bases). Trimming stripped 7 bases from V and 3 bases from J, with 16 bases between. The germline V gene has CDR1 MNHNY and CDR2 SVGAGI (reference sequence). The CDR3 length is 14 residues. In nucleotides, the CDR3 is TGTGCCAGCAACCACGGGGGTAAACTCTACGAGCAGTACTTC. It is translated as CASNHGGKLYEQYF.

The CDR3 loop is CATSRDATSGKGTKNIQYF. The CDR3 DNA reads as TGTGCCACCAGCAGAGATGCGACTAGCGGGAAGGGGACCAAAAACATTCAGTACTTC. The chain joins TRBV15 to TRBJ2-4; 11 bases agree with TRBD2. This CDR3 region has 19 residues. Germline CDR1 reads LNHNV; CDR2 reads YYDKDF (reference sequence). V was clipped by 0 bases and J by 2 bases; unmatched bases: 9.

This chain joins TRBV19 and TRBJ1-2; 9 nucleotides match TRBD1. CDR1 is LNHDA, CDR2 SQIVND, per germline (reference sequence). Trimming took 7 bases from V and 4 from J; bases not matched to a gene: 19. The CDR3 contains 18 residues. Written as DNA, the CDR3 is TGTGCCAGTATTCATATCCGCGACCAGGACAGGGGTCCCTATGGCTACACCTTC. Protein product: CASIHIRDQDRGPYGYTF.

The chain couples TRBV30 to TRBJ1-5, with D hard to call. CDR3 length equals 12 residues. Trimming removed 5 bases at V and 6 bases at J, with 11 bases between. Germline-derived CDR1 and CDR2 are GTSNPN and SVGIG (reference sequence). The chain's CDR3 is CAWGREAQPQHF. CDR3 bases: TGTGCCTGGGGGCGAGAAGCTCAGCCCCAGCATTTT. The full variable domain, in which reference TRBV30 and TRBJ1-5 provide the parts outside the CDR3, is SQTIHQWPATLVQPVGSPLSLECTVEGTSNPNLYWYRQAAGRGLQLLFYSVGIGQISSEVPQNLSASRPQDRQFILSSKKLLLSDSGFYLCAWGREAQPQHFGDGTRLSIL.

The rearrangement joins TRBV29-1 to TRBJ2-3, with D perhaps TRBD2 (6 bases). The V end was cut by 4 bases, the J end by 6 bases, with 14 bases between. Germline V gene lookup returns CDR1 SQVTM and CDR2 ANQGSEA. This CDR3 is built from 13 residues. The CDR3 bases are TGCAGCGTTGGGCGGGGCCCAGGTGATACGCAGTATTTT. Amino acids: CSVGRGPGDTQYF.